This T cell receptor (beta chain) is drawn from a study of blood T cell repertoires in COVID-19. Study-wide context: Acute-phase and convalescent COVID-19 samples originated in the United States, Italy and Spain.

Trimming stripped 7 bases from V and 9 bases from J, with 15 bases between. Germline V gene lookup returns CDR1 DFQATT and CDR2 SNEGSKA (reference sequence). CDR3 length: 11 amino acids. Produced via immunoSEQ multiplex PCR; TCRdb's table is partial and in-frame only. In the table there are nearly 40,000 clones, around 80% of which are singletons. The source material was peripheral blood. The rearrangement uses TRBV20-1 and TRBJ1-2; tentatively, D is TRBD1 (5 bases). This clonotype originated in a man at least 80 years old with active or convalescent COVID-19. CDR3 in amino acids: CSVGEGLRYTF. The CDR3 coding sequence is TGCAGTGTAGGGGAGGGGTTGCGCTACACCTTC.